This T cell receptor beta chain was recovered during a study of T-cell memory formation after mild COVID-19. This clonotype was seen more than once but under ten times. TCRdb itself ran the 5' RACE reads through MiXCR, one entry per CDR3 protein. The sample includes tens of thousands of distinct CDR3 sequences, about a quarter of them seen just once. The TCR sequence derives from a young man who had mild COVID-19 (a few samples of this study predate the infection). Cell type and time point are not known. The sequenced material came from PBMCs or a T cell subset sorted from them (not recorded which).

DNA for the CDR3: TGTGCCAGCAGTTACGATCAAGGCGAGACCCAGTACTTC. It is translated as CASSYDQGETQYF. The gene calls are TRBV6-5 and TRBJ2-5; D gene unclear. V lost 2 bases and J 5 bases, leaving 9 bases between the germline ends. Looked up from germline, CDR1 is MNHEY and CDR2 is SVGAGI. CDR3 length: 13 amino acids.